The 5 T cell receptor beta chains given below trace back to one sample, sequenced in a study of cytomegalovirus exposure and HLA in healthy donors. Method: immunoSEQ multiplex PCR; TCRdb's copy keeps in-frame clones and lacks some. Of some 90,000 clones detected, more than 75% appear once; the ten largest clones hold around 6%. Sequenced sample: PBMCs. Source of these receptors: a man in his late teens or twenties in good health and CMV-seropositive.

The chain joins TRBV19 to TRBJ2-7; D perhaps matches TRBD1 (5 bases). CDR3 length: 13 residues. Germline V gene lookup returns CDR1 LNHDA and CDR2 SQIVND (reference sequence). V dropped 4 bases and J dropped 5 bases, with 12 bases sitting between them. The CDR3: CASSTGIANEQYF. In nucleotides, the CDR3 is TGTGCCAGTAGTACAGGGATTGCTAACGAGCAGTACTTC. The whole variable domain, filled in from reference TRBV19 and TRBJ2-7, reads DGGITQSPKYLFRKEGQNVTLSCEQNLNHDAMYWYRQDPGQGLRLIYYSQIVNDFQKGDIAEGYSVSREKKESFPLTVTSAQKNPTAFYLCASSTGIANEQYFGPGTRLTVT.

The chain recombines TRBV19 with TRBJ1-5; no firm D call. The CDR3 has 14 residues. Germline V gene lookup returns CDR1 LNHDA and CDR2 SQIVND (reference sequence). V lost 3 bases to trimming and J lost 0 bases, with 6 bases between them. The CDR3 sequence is CASSMSLSNQPQHF. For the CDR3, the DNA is TGTGCCAGTAGTATGTCACTTAGCAATCAGCCCCAGCATTTT.

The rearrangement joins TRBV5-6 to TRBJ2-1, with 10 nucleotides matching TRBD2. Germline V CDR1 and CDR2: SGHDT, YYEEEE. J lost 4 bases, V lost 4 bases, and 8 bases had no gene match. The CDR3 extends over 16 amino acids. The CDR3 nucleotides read TGTGCCAGCAGCCCTATGACTAGCGGGCCATACAATGAGCAGTTCTTC. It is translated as CASSPMTSGPYNEQFF.

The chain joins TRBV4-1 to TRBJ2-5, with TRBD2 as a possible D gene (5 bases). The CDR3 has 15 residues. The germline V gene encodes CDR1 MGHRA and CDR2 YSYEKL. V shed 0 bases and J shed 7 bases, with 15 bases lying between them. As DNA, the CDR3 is TGCGCCAGCAGCCAAGATCCGGACGGTGGGAGGACCCAGTACTTC. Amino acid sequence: CASSQDPDGGRTQYF.

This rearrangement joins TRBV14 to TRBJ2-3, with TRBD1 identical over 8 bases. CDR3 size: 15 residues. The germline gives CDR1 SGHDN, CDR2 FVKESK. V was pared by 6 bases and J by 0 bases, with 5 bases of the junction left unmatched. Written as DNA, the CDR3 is TGTGCCAGCAGAGGGGACAGGTCTAGCACAGATACGCAGTATTTT. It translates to CASRGDRSSTDTQYF. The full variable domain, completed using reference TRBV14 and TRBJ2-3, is EAGVTQFPSHSVIEKGQTVTLRCDPISGHDNLYWYRRVMGKEIKFLLHFVKESKQDESGMPNNRFLAERTGGTYSTLKVQPAELEDSGVYFCASRGDRSSTDTQYFGPGTRLTVL.